Detailed here is one TCR beta chain. Its target is not known. TCRdb reprocessed the reads with MiXCR, giving one entry per CDR3 protein. The sample has around 540,000 distinct CDR3 sequences; around 35% are singletons. The record originates from a study of T cell repertoires in cytomegalovirus infection. Overall study context: Evidence of both CMV infection and a matching HLA type came from public TCR beta signatures.

Broader study findings: Ex vivo, HLA-C-restricted CMV-specific TCR beta clonotypes prevailed over the rest of the response.

V lost 0 bases and J 10 bases, leaving 21 bases between the germline ends. Germline CDR1 is LGHNT and CDR2 is FRNRAP. The CDR3 sequence is 16 residues long. This clonotype originated in a human donor in good health (CMV status not recorded). Some clones in this sample may be carry-over from other donors' samples. Specimen: cultured PBMCs, collected from culture after CMV antigen stimulation. The rearrangement joins TRBV12-5 to TRBJ1-2, with unresolved D. CDR3 sequence (DNA): TGTGCTAGTGGTTTGGTCCCTGGTCCTAACCAGGCAAACTACACCTTC. It encodes CASGLVPGPNQANYTF.